The rows below give T cell receptor beta chains drawn from one sample of a study of CD8 T cells in Susac syndrome. TCRdb processed the immunoSEQ multiplex PCR reads anew with MiXCR; each CDR3 protein has one entry. This sample yields a few hundred thousand distinct CDR3 sequences, of which just under 95% are seen a single time; around 0.07% belongs to the top ten. Specimen: CD4+ T cells from PBMCs. The receptor source for this set is a human donor with multiple sclerosis. The CDR3 runs from the conserved cysteine through the conserved F or W. A D gene is named only where the DNA matches it firmly. A row's size may be missing; if present it is once, few, many or a size class.

v_gene	d_gene	abundance	j_gene	CDR3aa	CDR3nt
TRBV12-3/TRBV12-4	NA	NA	TRBJ1-3	CASSRLAPTGNTIYF	TGTGCCAGCAGCAGACTAGCCCCTACTGGAAACACCATATATTTT
TRBV30	TRBD2	NA	TRBJ2-1	CAWSVLAVSYNEQFF	TGTGCCTGGAGTGTACTAGCGGTGTCCTACAATGAGCAGTTCTTC
TRBV7-9	NA	NA	TRBJ2-5	CASSLVSGQETQYF	TGTGCCAGCAGCTTAGTTTCAGGCCAAGAGACCCAGTACTTC
TRBV3-1	NA	once	TRBJ2-1	CASSQDTVPRGDNEQFF	TGTGCCAGCAGCCAAGATACGGTCCCGAGGGGGGACAATGAGCAGTTCTTC
TRBV9	NA	NA	TRBJ2-5	CASSVEGETQYF	TGTGCCAGCAGCGTAGAGGGAGAGACCCAGTACTTC
TRBV29-1	NA	NA	TRBJ1-3	CSVESASGNTIYF	TGCAGCGTTGAGTCAGCCTCTGGAAACACCATATATTTT
TRBV5-1	TRBD2	NA	TRBJ2-2	CASSSSGLVGTGELFF	TGCGCCAGCAGCTCCTCGGGACTAGTGGGCACCGGGGAGCTGTTTTTT
TRBV11-2	NA	NA	TRBJ2-5	CASTNPRGRETQYF	TGTGCCAGCACCAACCCGCGTGGCAGAGAGACCCAGTACTTC
TRBV29-1	NA	NA	TRBJ1-2	CSVEPGALGGYTF	TGCAGCGTTGAGCCGGGCGCCCTAGGCGGCTACACCTTC
TRBV19	NA	NA	TRBJ1-1	CASSMYSGVPTEAFF	TGTGCCAGTAGTATGTATAGTGGGGTCCCCACTGAAGCTTTCTTT
TRBV5-1	NA	NA	TRBJ1-2	CASTQEAGLYGYTF	TGCGCCAGCACCCAGGAAGCGGGGCTATATGGCTACACCTTC
TRBV27	NA	NA	TRBJ2-5	CASSPRAQETQYF	TGTGCCAGCAGTCCCAGGGCGCAAGAGACCCAGTACTTC
TRBV7-9	NA	NA	TRBJ1-2	CASSLDLLNYGYTF	TGTGCCAGCAGCTTAGATTTGCTGAACTATGGCTACACCTTC
TRBV3-1	NA	once	TRBJ1-2	CASSQDMTGDYGYTF	TGTGCCAGCAGCCAAGATATGACAGGAGACTATGGCTACACCTTC